Listed below are T cell receptor beta chains from one sample, sequenced in a study of T cell responses to AZD1222 COVID-19 vaccine. Here immunoSEQ multiplex PCR was the method, and the copy in TCRdb shows in-frame clones only, minus some. This sample yields 65,000 to 95,000 clones, of which 80% to 90% are seen a single time; 10% belongs to the top ten. Sequences were derived from peripheral blood, sampled 28 days after the second AZD1222 dose. These receptors all come from an adult who received the AZD1222 COVID-19 vaccine. CDR3s include the opening cysteine and the closing phenylalanine or tryptophan. The D gene is left open where the match is weak. Only part of the rows carry a size: once, few, many, or a class if the clone is expanded.

v_gene,j_gene,d_gene,abundance,CDR3nt,CDR3aa
TRBV14,TRBJ2-5,TRBD1,NA,TGTGCCAGCAGCCAAGTAACAGGGGCCCGGGGGACCCAGTACTTC,CASSQVTGARGTQYF
TRBV24-1,TRBJ2-3,TRBD1,NA,TGTGCCACCAGTGATCCGTCAGAACAGGGGTGGGCAGATACGCAGTATTTT,CATSDPSEQGWADTQYF
TRBV28,TRBJ1-2,NA,NA,TGTGCCAGCAGTTTAGGGACGGGCTATGGCTACACCTTC,CASSLGTGYGYTF
TRBV10-2,TRBJ1-1,NA,few,TGCGCCAGCAGTGATCCGGCTCTCGGAGGGGGCACTGAAGCTTTCTTT,CASSDPALGGGTEAFF
TRBV9,TRBJ1-1,NA,NA,TGTGCCAGCAGCGGGGGTCCGGGGGCTTTGATGAACACTGAAGCTTTCTTT,CASSGGPGALMNTEAFF
TRBV15,TRBJ1-4,NA,NA,TGTGCCACCAGCATACAGGTTGCAACTAATGAAAAACTGTTTTTT,CATSIQVATNEKLFF
TRBV7-2,TRBJ2-5,NA,NA,TGTGCCAGCAGCTCGGGGATATCAGGCGAGACCCAGTACTTC,CASSSGISGETQYF
TRBV12-2,TRBJ1-1,NA,NA,TGTGCAAGTCACTATAGACAGGGGGGAACTGAAGCTTTCTTT,CASHYRQGGTEAFF
TRBV4-1,TRBJ2-7,TRBD1,NA,TGCGCCAGCAGCCAACCGGGACAGGGATACGAGCAGTACTTC,CASSQPGQGYEQYF
TRBV24-1,TRBJ2-7,NA,few,TGTGCCACCAGTGAGAATGACTACGAGCAGTACTTC,CATSENDYEQYF
TRBV19,TRBJ1-5,NA,NA,TGTGCCAGTAGTATTTTGGGACATTCGGAACAGCCCCAGCATTTT,CASSILGHSEQPQHF
TRBV5-4,TRBJ2-3,NA,NA,TGTGCCAGCAGCCGGGGGGGTCCGGGGACAGGAGATACGCAGTATTTT,CASSRGGPGTGDTQYF
TRBV18,TRBJ1-4,NA,NA,TGTGCCAGCTCACCAGGGGGGAATAATGAAAAACTGTTTTTT,CASSPGGNNEKLFF
TRBV27,TRBJ2-1,NA,NA,TGTGCCAGCAGTTTATTGAATGAGCAGTTCTTC,CASSLLNEQFF
TRBV19,TRBJ2-1,NA,NA,TGTGCCAGTAGTATGCTGGATGAGCAGTTCTTC,CASSMLDEQFF
TRBV7-9,TRBJ2-3,TRBD1,NA,TGTGCCAGCAGCCGCCCGGGACAGGGGCAAGACGCGCAGTATTTT,CASSRPGQGQDAQYF
TRBV9,TRBJ1-2,TRBD1,NA,TGTGCCAGCAGCGACCGCTCCGGGACAGCTCCCTATGGCTACACCTTC,CASSDRSGTAPYGYTF
TRBV3-1/TRBV3-2,TRBJ1-5,NA,NA,TGTGCCAGCAGCCAAGGGACAGATCAGCCCCAGCATTTT,CASSQGTDQPQHF
TRBV30,TRBJ1-2,NA,NA,TGTGCCCACAAGGAAGGGTCCTATGGCTACACCTTC,CAHKEGSYGYTF
TRBV30,TRBJ1-4,TRBD1,NA,TGTGCCTGGAGTGTGGGACAGGCTAATGAAAAACTGTTTTTT,CAWSVGQANEKLFF
TRBV5-1,TRBJ2-2,NA,NA,TGCGCCAGCAGCTTAAGAGGGAGGAACACCGGGGAGCTGTTTTTT,CASSLRGRNTGELFF
TRBV12-3/TRBV12-4,TRBJ1-2,NA,NA,TGTGCCAGCAGTGAGAACAACTATGGCTACACCTTC,CASSENNYGYTF
TRBV9,TRBJ2-3,TRBD2,NA,TGTGCCAGCAGCGTACAGCTAGCGGGGGGGCGAGATACGCAGTATTTT,CASSVQLAGGRDTQYF
TRBV25-1,TRBJ2-7,NA,NA,TGTGCCAGCAGAGACCTACAGGGTTTTGACGAGCAGTACTTC,CASRDLQGFDEQYF
TRBV28,TRBJ1-2,NA,NA,TGTGCCAGCAGTTTCGAGGGGCGGGCCGGGAGCTACACCTTC,CASSFEGRAGSYTF
TRBV25-1,TRBJ1-1,TRBD1,NA,TGTGCCAGCAGTGTCCTGACAGGGGGGGGAACCTACACTGAAGCTTTCTTT,CASSVLTGGGTYTEAFF
TRBV6-4,TRBJ1-2,NA,NA,TGTGCCAGCAGTGACACAGACATGAACAGCTATTATGGCTACACCTTC,CASSDTDMNSYYGYTF
TRBV28,TRBJ2-7,NA,NA,TGTGCCAGCAGTTTATTGACCAACTCCTACGAGCAGTACTTC,CASSLLTNSYEQYF
TRBV5-1,TRBJ2-3,NA,NA,TGCGCCAGCAGCCGGTTGGACCGAGATACGCAGTATTTT,CASSRLDRDTQYF
TRBV19,TRBJ1-6,TRBD1,NA,TGTGCCAGTGGACAGGGGTATAATTCACCCCTCCACTTT,CASGQGYNSPLHF
TRBV15,TRBJ1-5,TRBD1,few,TGTGCCACCAGCAGAGGACAGGGGCGGGATCAGCCCCAGCATTTT,CATSRGQGRDQPQHF
TRBV21-1,TRBJ1-6,NA,NA,TGTGCCAGCAGCAAAGGATTTCTAGGGGACAGTGATTCACCCCTCCACTTT,CASSKGFLGDSDSPLHF
TRBV5-1,TRBJ1-5,NA,NA,TGCGCCAGCAGTTACTATAGCAATCAGCCCCAGCATTTT,CASSYYSNQPQHF
TRBV9,TRBJ1-1,NA,NA,TGTGCCAGCAGCGTGGACAACCTTATGAACACTGAAGCTTTCTTT,CASSVDNLMNTEAFF
TRBV11-2,TRBJ2-7,NA,NA,TGTGCCAGCAGCTTAGGTCAGGATTACGAGCAGTACTTC,CASSLGQDYEQYF
TRBV5-1,TRBJ2-5,TRBD1,NA,TGCGCCAGCAGCTCTGGCGGGACAGGGGGAGAGACCCAGTACTTC,CASSSGGTGGETQYF
TRBV7-9,TRBJ1-1,NA,NA,TGTGCCAGCAGCTCGGGACACCTTAAGAACACTGAAGCTTTCTTT,CASSSGHLKNTEAFF
TRBV7-6,TRBJ2-1,TRBD1,NA,TGTGCCAGCAGCTTCGGGACAGGTATACCGGATGAGCAGTTCTTC,CASSFGTGIPDEQFF
TRBV29-1,TRBJ2-7,NA,NA,TGCAGCGTTGATTCGGGGTCTCTCTCCGAGCAGTACTTC,CSVDSGSLSEQYF
TRBV7-8,TRBJ2-3,TRBD2,NA,TGTGCCAGCAGCACGGGCCGAGGACATGCGGGGGTAGATACGCAGTATTTT,CASSTGRGHAGVDTQYF
TRBV28,TRBJ1-1,NA,once,TGTGCCAGCAGTTCAACGGACGGAAAGATAGGGGCTTTCTTT,CASSSTDGKIGAFF
TRBV9,TRBJ2-2,NA,NA,TGTGCCAGCAGCGTAGAAGGGGCCGGGGAGCTGTTTTTT,CASSVEGAGELFF
TRBV7-9,TRBJ2-1,NA,few,TGTGCCAGCAGCTTAGGGGGGGCAAGCTACAATGAGCAGTTCTTC,CASSLGGASYNEQFF
TRBV12-3/TRBV12-4,TRBJ1-5,NA,NA,TGTGCCAGCAGCCAGTCCTCGGCCCAGCATTTT,CASSQSSAQHF
TRBV18,TRBJ2-1,TRBD1,NA,TGTGCCAGCTCACCACAGGGACAGGGGAATGAGCAGTTCTTC,CASSPQGQGNEQFF
TRBV7-8,TRBJ1-1,NA,NA,TGTGCCAGCAGCCAGAACGGGATGAACACTGAAGCTTTCTTT,CASSQNGMNTEAFF
TRBV2,TRBJ1-2,NA,NA,TGTGCCAGCAGTGAAGGAGTACTAGCTAACTATGGCTACACCTTC,CASSEGVLANYGYTF
TRBV6-5,TRBJ2-1,TRBD2,NA,TGTGCCAGCAGTCGGGAGCGGGGCGCTTACAATGAGCAGTTCTTC,CASSRERGAYNEQFF
TRBV10-3,TRBJ2-1,NA,NA,TGTGCCATCAGTGAGTCTGGACAGCCCTACAATGAGCAGTTCTTC,CAISESGQPYNEQFF
TRBV3-1/TRBV3-2,TRBJ1-6,NA,NA,TGTGCCAGCAGCCGGACCGATTATAATTCACCCCTCCACTTT,CASSRTDYNSPLHF
TRBV24-1,TRBJ1-4,TRBD1,NA,TGTGCCACCAGTGACGCCGGGACAGGGGATGAAAAACTGTTTTTT,CATSDAGTGDEKLFF
TRBV11-2,TRBJ2-2,NA,NA,TGTGCCAGCAGCTTTTTGAGGGGGAACACCGGGGAGCTGTTTTTT,CASSFLRGNTGELFF
TRBV7-2,TRBJ1-1,NA,NA,TGTGCCAGCAGCTACAGGGTGGGGACTGAAGCTTTCTTT,CASSYRVGTEAFF
TRBV10-3,TRBJ2-2,NA,NA,TGTGCCAAGGGGTCCGGGGAGCTGTTTTTT,CAKGSGELFF